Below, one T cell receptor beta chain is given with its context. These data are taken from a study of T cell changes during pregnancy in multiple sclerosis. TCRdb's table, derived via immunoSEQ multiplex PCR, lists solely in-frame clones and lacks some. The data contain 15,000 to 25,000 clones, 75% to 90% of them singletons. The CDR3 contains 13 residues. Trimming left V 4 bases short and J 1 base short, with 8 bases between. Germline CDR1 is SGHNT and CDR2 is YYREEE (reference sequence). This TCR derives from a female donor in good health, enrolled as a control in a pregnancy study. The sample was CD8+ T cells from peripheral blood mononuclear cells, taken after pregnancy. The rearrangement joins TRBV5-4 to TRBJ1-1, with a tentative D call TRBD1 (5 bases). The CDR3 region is CASSPGGNTEAFF. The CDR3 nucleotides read TGTGCCAGCAGCCCCGGGGGGAACACTGAAGCTTTCTTT.